These 24 T cell receptor beta chains share one sample of origin, sequenced in a study of blood T cells in healthy people across ages. PCR was performed a second time for about 7 to 11 cycles using a sample-barcoded 5' primer and a J-beta primer mix. TCRdb reanalysed the 5' RACE reads using MiXCR and keeps one entry per CDR3 protein. The table records about 1,000,000 distinct CDR3 sequences, around 45% of them present only once. The sequenced material came from blood. The receptor source for this set is a woman in her sixties in good health.

The V call is TRBV27, the J call TRBJ2-3; tentatively, D is TRBD1 or TRBD2 (5 bases each). From germline, CDR1 is MNHEY and CDR2 SMNVEV (reference sequence). The CDR3 extends over 16 amino acids. V was pared by 8 bases and J by 2 bases, with 20 bases between. The CDR3 sequence is CASPFGGVQVTDTQYF. CDR3 sequence (DNA): TGTGCCAGCCCCTTTGGGGGAGTACAGGTCACAGATACGCAGTATTTT.

The chain is built from TRBV6-1 and TRBJ2-7, with D perhaps matching TRBD1 or TRBD2 (5 bases each). The CDR3 consists of 16 residues. V lost 3 bases and J lost 0, with 15 bases in between. Germline V CDR1 and CDR2: MNHNS, SASEGT. The CDR3 DNA sequence: TGTGCCAGCAGTGATTGGGACGTATCGGGCTCCTACGAGCAGTACTTC. Its translation is CASSDWDVSGSYEQYF.

As concerns this clonotype: The junction departs from germline at one end; a sequencing error may be responsible. The V gene is TRBV20-1, the J gene TRBJ1-6; D gene unclear. Per germline, CDR1 DFQATT and CDR2 SNEGSKA (reference sequence). The CDR3 is made up of 14 amino acids. CDR3 DNA: TGCAGTGCTAGTGATAGACGGATTAATTCACCCCCCCACTTT. Translation gives CSASDRRINSPPHF.

The chain is built from TRBV6-1 and TRBJ2-5; tentatively, D is TRBD2 (6 bases). CDR1 and CDR2 (germline): MNHNS, SASEGT. CDR3 size: 15 residues. The germline V and J ends were trimmed by 0 bases and 7 bases, with 15 bases remaining between them. CDR3 loop: CASSEAGGRYGTQYF. CDR3 coding DNA: TGTGCCAGCAGTGAAGCCGGAGGGAGGTATGGGACCCAGTACTTC.

This clonotype was seen a few times. For the CDR3, the DNA is TGCAGCGTTAGGGGGAGCTCCTACAATGAGCAGTTCTTC. Protein product: CSVRGSSYNEQFF. The gene calls are TRBV29-1 and TRBJ2-1; possibly TRBD1 for D (6 bases). Trimming took 5 bases from V and 0 from J, leaving 8 bases between them. Germline CDR1 and CDR2: SQVTM and ANQGSEA. The length of the CDR3 is 13 residues.

The DNA of the CDR3 is TGTGCCATATGGGGGGGGGAGAGCTCCTACAATGAGCAGTTCTTC. Protein: CAIWGGESSYNEQFF. The V gene is TRBV12-3 or TRBV12-4, the J gene TRBJ2-1, with TRBD2 matching 7 bases. The CDR3 extends over 15 amino acids. V lost 10 bases and J lost 0; bases outside the gene matches: 9.

This clonotype was recorded a few times. The V and J genes are TRBV27 and TRBJ2-7; the D is unclear. Germline V gene sequence: CDR1 MNHEY, CDR2 SMNVEV (reference sequence). This CDR3 region has 11 residues. V lost 10 bases and J 5 bases, leaving 12 bases between the germline ends. CDR3 in amino acids: CANRLWDEQYF. The CDR3 DNA follows: TGTGCCAACAGACTGTGGGACGAGCAGTACTTC.

This chain connects TRBV29-1 to TRBJ2-1, with TRBD2 identical over 13 bases. V dropped 7 bases and J dropped 7; count of bases not matched to a gene: 7. The CDR3 spans 14 residues. CDR1 and CDR2 (germline): SQVTM, ANQGSEA. This CDR3 is CSAKTSGRMNEQFF. The CDR3 bases are TGCAGCGCGAAGACTAGCGGGAGGATGAATGAGCAGTTCTTC.

The chain combines TRBV5-1 with TRBJ1-4; D gene ambiguous. V gave up 0 bases and J gave up 8 bases, with 11 bases separating them. Germline assignment: CDR1 SGHRS and CDR2 YFSETQ. The CDR3 has 14 amino acids. CDR3 sequence reads: CASSLAPPLEKLFF. DNA for the CDR3: TGCGCCAGCAGCTTGGCGCCACCCTTAGAAAAACTGTTTTTT.

The rearrangement uses TRBV20-1 and TRBJ2-7; tentative D call: TRBD2 (6 bases). V lost 1 base and J lost 3, with 16 bases in between. The CDR3 length is 15 residues. Germline V gene data show CDR1 as DFQATT and CDR2 as SNEGSKA (reference sequence). The CDR3 bases are TGCAGTGCTAGAGCTGATGGGACTTTGATCTACGAGCAGTACTTC. Its protein is CSARADGTLIYEQYF.

The rearrangement links TRBV11-2 to TRBJ2-1; D call uncertain. V gave up 1 base and J gave up 6 bases, with 10 bases separating them. The CDR3 loop spans 14 amino acids. Germline CDR1 SGHAT, CDR2 FQNNGV. In DNA form, the CDR3 reads TGTGCCAGCAGCTTAGTCCCCCTAAGCAATGAGCAGTTCTTC. Protein product: CASSLVPLSNEQFF.

On this clonotype itself: A much larger clone differs from this one at a single base, so this may be a read error. The chain links TRBV12-3 or TRBV12-4 to TRBJ2-1; D possibly uses TRBD1 or TRBD2 (5 bases each). The CDR3 is 13 amino acids. The germline V and J ends were trimmed by 3 bases and 8 bases, with 11 bases remaining between them. CDR3 residues: CASSFEGWYEQFF. CDR3 nucleotide sequence: TGTGCCAGCAGTTTTGAGGGGTGGTATGAGCAGTTCTTC.

This clonotype was detected only a few times. CDR3 nucleotide sequence: TGTGCCAGCTCATACGAACCGGGACTAGCACAGAATGAGCAGTTCTTC. Its protein is CASSYEPGLAQNEQFF. This chain connects TRBV18 to TRBJ2-1, with 9 bases identical to TRBD2. Trimming at V came to 5 bases and at J to 7 bases, leaving 12 bases not matched to a gene. This CDR3 is 16 amino acids long. The germline CDR1 and CDR2 sequences are KGHSH and LQKENI.

The rearrangement uses TRBV24-1 and TRBJ2-5, with 10 bases matching TRBD2. The CDR3 has 14 amino acids. The germline gives CDR1 KGHDR, CDR2 SFDVKD. V gave up 5 bases and J gave up 2 bases; unmatched junction bases: 1. As DNA, the CDR3 is TGTGCCACCAGTGCTAGCGGGAGTCAAGAGACCCAGTACTTC. Amino acids: CATSASGSQETQYF.

The rearrangement links TRBV3-1 to TRBJ2-4; 9 bases are a match to TRBD2. The J call may be wrong; the DNA end is better matched by TRBJ2-7. In germline, CDR1 is LGHDT, CDR2 YNNKEL (reference sequence). This CDR3 has 17 amino acids. For the CDR3, the DNA is TGTGCCAGCAGCCAAGGGGCTAGCGGGAATGTGTGGAGCGAGCAGTACTTC. Translated, it gives CASSQGASGNVWSEQYF.

There are a few counts of this clonotype. The chain uses TRBV20-1 and TRBJ2-1; the match to TRBD2 covers 10 bases. Germline loops: CDR1 DFQATT, CDR2 SNEGSKA (reference sequence). V shed 0 bases and J 1 base; nucleotides not matched to a gene: 6. This CDR3 has 17 residues. The CDR3 protein is CSAREVRSGRSYNEQFF. CDR3 DNA sequence: TGCAGTGCTAGAGAGGTCCGTAGCGGGAGGTCCTACAATGAGCAGTTCTTC.

V usage is TRBV3-1 and J usage is TRBJ2-4, with TRBD2 as a possible D gene (6 bases). The J call may be mistaken, given a closer DNA end match to TRBJ2-7. The length of the CDR3 is 14 residues. Germline V gene lookup returns CDR1 LGHDT and CDR2 YNNKEL (reference sequence). CDR3 DNA: TGTGCCAGCAGCCAAGGGAGGGACCCATACGAGCAGTACTTC. Translating gives CASSQGRDPYEQYF.

This chain uses TRBV18 with TRBJ2-3; the match to TRBD1 covers 11 bases. The CDR3 has 18 amino acids. V was pared by 0 bases and J by 0 bases, with 5 bases of the junction left unmatched. Germline CDR1 is KGHSH and CDR2 is LQKENI. This CDR3 reads CASSPPRTGGKSTDTQYF. The CDR3 region has the DNA TGTGCCAGCTCACCACCCCGGACAGGGGGCAAAAGCACAGATACGCAGTATTTT.

This clonotype was detected only once. This chain joins TRBV12-3 or TRBV12-4 and TRBJ2-5, with 11 positions matching TRBD2. This CDR3 is built from 15 residues. Unmatched junction bases numbered 16, after V lost 6 bases and J lost 13 bases. The DNA of the CDR3 is TGTGCCAGCAGCACTATAGCGGGAGGGCCCTACGAGCGGTACTTC. Encoded protein: CASSTIAGGPYERYF.

As for this clonotype: At one end, the junction sequence differs from germline, possibly due to a read error. The rearrangement joins TRBV11-2 to TRBJ2-7; D gene ambiguous. CDR3 length equals 14 residues. The germline V gene encodes CDR1 SGHAT and CDR2 FQNNGV. The CDR3 DNA reads as TGTGCCAGCAGCCCCCAGAGAAGCCTGTACGGGCAGTACTTC. Translated, it gives CASSPQRSLYGQYF.

This clonotype was detected only a few times. This chain connects TRBV12-3 or TRBV12-4 to TRBJ2-7; D is unresolved. V lost 5 bases to trimming and J lost 7 bases, with 12 bases between them. The CDR3 is 12 residues long. CDR3 loop: CASSPIRGEQYF. CDR3 DNA: TGTGCCAGCAGTCCCATTCGTGGGGAGCAGTACTTC.

This clonotype was observed at least ten times. This sequence joins TRBV29-1 and TRBJ2-5, with D tentatively TRBD1 or TRBD2 (5 bases each). The length of the CDR3 is 12 residues. Germline CDR1 is SQVTM and CDR2 is ANQGSEA. V lost 6 bases to trimming and J lost 4 bases, with 12 bases between them. CDR3 amino acids: CSVYGAPETQYF. CDR3 coding DNA: TGCAGCGTCTACGGGGCGCCAGAGACCCAGTACTTC.

The J gene is TRBJ2-3, the V gene TRBV7-8; 12 bases agree with TRBD2. Per germline, CDR1 SGHVS and CDR2 FQNEAQ. With V trimmed by 0 bases and J by 4 bases, 2 bases remained unmatched. The CDR3 loop spans 16 amino acids. The CDR3 nucleotides are TGTGCCAGCAGCTTAGCGACTAGCGGGAGTGCAGATACGCAGTATTTT. Amino acids: CASSLATSGSADTQYF.

The chain links TRBV20-1 to TRBJ2-4, with D perhaps assigned TRBD1 or TRBD2 (5 bases each). The DNA end is more similar to TRBJ2-7, so the J call may be wrong. The CDR3 is made up of 12 amino acids. CDR1 is DFQATT and CDR2 is SNEGSKA in the germline V gene (reference sequence). CDR3 region: CSAPTWGHEQYF. In DNA, the CDR3 is TGCAGTGCCCCAACCTGGGGACACGAGCAGTACTTC.